The clone carrying this TCR beta chain was recorded a few times. The antigen is undetermined. The germline V gene has CDR1 ENHRY and CDR2 SYGVKD. With 5 bases removed from V and 4 bases from J, the gap between germline ends came to 5 bases. This CDR3 has 12 amino acids. The data are from a study of T cells in Graves' hyperthyroidism and ophthalmopathy. Study results and limitations: In the blood, most expanded thyroid clonotypes above 0.001 appeared as well.

It was uncontrolled infection, other autoimmune disease, pregnancy or lactation that excluded patients. In making diagnoses, clinical symptoms, serum thyroxine and TRAb, thyroid ultrasound and orbital computed tomography were all used. RNA transcripts served as the template for amplifying TCR beta CDR3 regions. With the HTBI primer set, the TCR CDR3 went through a first round of RT-PCR. TCRdb re-derived calls from the multiplex PCR reads in MiXCR, one entry per CDR3 protein. Of about 560,000 distinct CDR3 sequences listed, 14% are singletons. This TCR came from a woman between 40 and 55 years old with Graves' hyperthyroidism. The chain is built from TRBV10-3 and TRBJ2-2; D is unclear. Material: blood. The DNA for the CDR3 is TGTGCCATCAGTTCTGGCACCGGGGAGCTGTTTTTT. Its protein product is CAISSGTGELFF.